Presented here are 17 T cell receptor beta chains from one specimen sequenced in a study of T cell changes during pregnancy in multiple sclerosis. Produced via immunoSEQ multiplex PCR; TCRdb's table is partial and in-frame only. This repertoire shows fewer than 65,000 clones, about 91% found once; its top ten account for about 0.76%. Specimen: CD4+ T cells from peripheral blood mononuclear cells, collected in the first trimester of pregnancy. These receptors were collected from a female donor with multiple sclerosis, enrolled in a pregnancy study.

V gene TRBV7-8 combines with J gene TRBJ2-7; a possible D gene is TRBD1 (6 bases). Germline V gene sequence: CDR1 SGHVS, CDR2 FQNEAQ. Deletions cut 5 bases from V and 0 bases from J, with 14 bases between. The CDR3 is made up of 15 amino acids. CDR3 sequence reads: CASSPKQGYSYEQYF. The CDR3 DNA reads TGTGCCAGCAGCCCCAAACAGGGATACTCCTACGAGCAGTACTTC.

J is TRBJ2-6 and V is TRBV7-3; a weak D match, TRBD1 (6 bases). From germline, CDR1 is SGHTA and CDR2 FQGTGA. The CDR3 runs to 15 residues. Trimming removed 2 bases from V and 4 bases from J, with 9 bases in between. The CDR3 DNA is TGTGCCAGCAGCTTACTTACAGGGGGGGCCAACGTCCTGACTTTC. It yields the protein CASSLLTGGANVLTF. The whole variable domain, filled in from reference TRBV7-3 and TRBJ2-6, reads GAGVSQTPSNKVTEKGKYVELRCDPISGHTALYWYRQSLGQGPEFLIYFQGTGAADDSGLPNDRFFAVRPEGSVSTLKIQRTERGDSAVYLCASSLLTGGANVLTFGAGSRLTVL.

The CDR3 DNA reads as TGTGCCAGCAGCCGAAGACAGGGGAACACTGAAGCTTTCTTT. Translation gives CASSRRQGNTEAFF. This chain links TRBV7-2 with TRBJ1-1; the match to TRBD1 covers 7 bases. The CDR3 covers 14 residues. With 5 bases clipped from V and 1 base from J, the junction kept 4 bases outside the gene matches. The V gene's germline CDR1 is SGHTA and CDR2 FQGNSA.

This sequence joins TRBV5-6 and TRBJ1-2; 8 bases fit TRBD1. With V trimmed by 4 bases and J by 7 bases, 9 bases remained unmatched. Germline assignment: CDR1 SGHDT and CDR2 YYEEEE. The length of the CDR3 is 14 residues. The CDR3 here is CASSRSQGVGGYTF. CDR3 DNA: TGTGCCAGCAGCCGCTCACAGGGGGTAGGTGGCTACACCTTC.

The J gene is TRBJ1-5, the V gene TRBV27, with 8 positions matching TRBD1. The CDR3 is 16 amino acids. Germline V gene sequence: CDR1 MNHEY, CDR2 SMNVEV (reference sequence). J was trimmed by 6 bases and V by 0 bases; bases with no gene match: 7. The CDR3 is CASSLSPRGRGQPQHF. In DNA, the CDR3 is TGTGCCAGCAGTTTATCGCCCAGGGGGCGCGGTCAGCCCCAGCATTTT.

The V gene is TRBV9, the J gene TRBJ2-3, with a weak D call TRBD2 (7 bases). Per the germline V gene, CDR1 is SGDLS and CDR2 is YYNGEE. The CDR3 runs 17 residues. Trimming left V 0 bases short and J 2 bases short, with 16 bases between. The CDR3 DNA reads as TGTGCCAGCAGCGTAGATTGGGGGGGGCAGGTCACAGATACGCAGTATTTT. Its translation is CASSVDWGGQVTDTQYF.

The DNA of the CDR3 is TGTGCCACTACCCTAGCGGGAGGCACAGATACGCAGTATTTT. Translating gives CATTLAGGTDTQYF. This sequence joins TRBV13 and TRBJ2-3, with TRBD2 identical over 10 bases. This CDR3 spans 14 amino acids. The germline V gene has CDR1 PRHDT and CDR2 FYEKMQ (reference sequence). With 10 bases clipped from V and 1 base from J, the junction kept 5 bases outside the gene matches.

The rearrangement uses TRBV4-2 and TRBJ2-5; a weak D match, TRBD1 (6 bases). Trimming removed 2 bases from V and 1 base from J, with 11 bases in between. The CDR3 covers 15 residues. Germline V gene lookup returns CDR1 LGHNA and CDR2 YNFKEQ. DNA of the CDR3: TGTGCCAGCAGCCAACCCGACAGGTTCCAAGAGACCCAGTACTTC. Translation: CASSQPDRFQETQYF.

The chain is built from TRBV7-3 and TRBJ2-3; D is undetermined. The germline gives CDR1 SGHTA, CDR2 FQGTGA. CDR3 length: 13 amino acids. Trimming took 4 bases from V and 3 from J, leaving 8 bases between them. The CDR3 loop reads CASSYTRTDTQYF. CDR3 coding DNA: TGTGCCAGCAGCTACACCAGGACAGATACGCAGTATTTT.

J is TRBJ1-1 and V is TRBV27; 7 nucleotides line up with TRBD1. The V gene end was trimmed by 5 bases and the J gene end by 6 bases; junction bases not matched to a gene: 9. Germline V gene sequence: CDR1 MNHEY, CDR2 SMNVEV (reference sequence). This CDR3 has 14 amino acids. This CDR3 reads CASSKEVGGSEAFF. In DNA form, the CDR3 reads TGTGCCAGCAGTAAAGAGGTAGGGGGCTCTGAAGCTTTCTTT.

The chain couples TRBV9 to TRBJ2-1; TRBD2 agrees at 8 bases. Germline V gene lookup returns CDR1 SGDLS and CDR2 YYNGEE. CDR3 length: 16 amino acids. Trimming cost V 4 bases and J 7 bases; bases outside gene matches: 13. The CDR3 loop reads CASSPRGAGVKNEQFF. In nucleotides, the CDR3 is TGTGCCAGCAGCCCCCGGGGAGCGGGGGTAAAGAATGAGCAGTTCTTC. The full variable domain, its missing parts supplied by reference TRBV9 and TRBJ2-1, is DSGVTQTPKHLITATGQRVTLRCSPRSGDLSVYWYQQSLDQGLQFLIQYYNGEERAKGNILERFSAQQFPDLHSELNLSSLELGDSALYFCASSPRGAGVKNEQFFGPGTRLTVL.

V and J are TRBV7-8 and TRBJ2-5, with a weak D call TRBD2 (7 bases). The CDR3 has 14 residues. CDR1 is SGHVS and CDR2 is FQNEAQ in the germline V gene. Trimming took off 8 bases at V and 2 bases at J, with 15 bases between the two ends. In DNA form, the CDR3 reads TGTGCCAGCTCCGAGGGGGGGGCTCAAGAGACCCAGTACTTC. This translates into CASSEGGAQETQYF.

The rearrangement joins TRBV6-1 to TRBJ2-3; 7 bases are shared with TRBD2. CDR3 length: 14 amino acids. J was trimmed by 5 bases and V by 8 bases; bases with no gene match: 10. Germline CDR1 is MNHNS and CDR2 is SASEGT. The CDR3 here is CASGGDGGIDTQYF. The CDR3 bases are TGTGCCAGCGGGGGGGACGGGGGGATAGATACGCAGTATTTT.

V usage is TRBV5-1 and J usage is TRBJ1-5; TRBD1 matches 7 bases. V was pared by 4 bases and J by 4 bases, with 5 bases of the junction left unmatched. Germline lookup yields CDR1 SGHRS and CDR2 YFSETQ. The CDR3 runs 14 residues. The CDR3 spells CASSPGQTNQPQHF. The CDR3 DNA reads TGCGCCAGCAGCCCGGGACAGACAAATCAGCCCCAGCATTTT.

V and J are TRBV7-2 and TRBJ1-4, with 7 bases aligning to TRBD1. Germline values: CDR1 SGHTA, CDR2 FQGNSA. Trimming took 5 bases from V and 3 from J; bases not matched to a gene: 3. There are 14 residues in the CDR3. CDR3 sequence (DNA): TGTGCCAGCAGCCGGGGACAGCCTAATGAAAAACTGTTTTTT. Protein product: CASSRGQPNEKLFF.

The rearrangement uses TRBV9 and TRBJ2-3; D is perhaps TRBD2 (6 bases). The CDR3 runs to 15 residues. Trimming cost V 4 bases and J 4 bases, with 16 bases left between them. CDR1 is SGDLS, CDR2 YYNGEE, per germline. This chain's CDR3 is CASSPRLWGADTQYF. The CDR3 bases are TGTGCCAGCAGCCCCCGACTATGGGGGGCAGATACGCAGTATTTT.

The chain is built from TRBV14 and TRBJ1-2, with D unclear. Germline V gives CDR1 SGHDN, CDR2 FVKESK. V dropped 2 bases and J dropped 1 base, with 8 bases sitting between them. The length of the CDR3 is 14 residues. Here the CDR3 DNA reads TGTGCCAGCAGCCAACACAGCAATAACTATGGCTACACCTTC. Protein: CASSQHSNNYGYTF.